This entry lists 4 T cell receptor beta chains sequenced from one sample in a study of shared clonotypes between healthy human individuals (dated by TCRdb to 2020 to 2022). Library method: the immunoSEQ multiplex PCR assay. This is the immuneACCESS table as TCRdb keeps it, with only in-frame sequences that have V and J called. A part of the clones is gone; compared with another copy, unresolved V genes explain less than half, and the rest is unexplained. In all, the sample holds some 1,100,000 clones, and about 80% of those were seen once. Approximately 0.5% of the sample rests with the top ten. The sample consisted of memory CD4+ T cells from PBMCs. The sample's cell subset or site label is to be understood as: CD45RA-negative fraction. The receptor set was obtained from a man aged 18 to 30 in good health. Some clones in this sample may be carry-over from other donors' samples.

The chain couples TRBV5-6 to TRBJ2-5; D is ambiguous. From germline, CDR1 is SGHDT and CDR2 YYEEEE. Between the trimmed V and J ends, which lost 2 bases and 2 bases, there was a span of 7 bases. The CDR3 runs to 13 residues. CDR3 nucleotides: TGTGCCAGCAGCTTCTCGAGTCAAGAGACCCAGTACTTC. As protein: CASSFSSQETQYF. The variable domain in full, completed from reference TRBV5-6 and TRBJ2-5, reads DAGVTQSPTHLIKTRGQQVTLRCSPKSGHDTVSWYQQALGQGPQFIFQYYEEEERQRGNFPDRFSGHQFPNYSSELNVNALLLGDSALYLCASSFSSQETQYFGPGTRLLVL.

This rearrangement joins TRBV30 to TRBJ2-7, with TRBD2 as a possible D gene (5 bases). The CDR3 loop spans 14 amino acids. Germline values: CDR1 GTSNPN, CDR2 SVGIG (reference sequence). Trimming took off 1 base at V and 3 bases at J, with 13 bases between the two ends. The CDR3 is CAWSAPGNGYEQYF. CDR3 nucleotides: TGTGCCTGGAGTGCACCGGGGAACGGCTACGAGCAGTACTTC.

V is TRBV25-1 and J is TRBJ1-2, with D unclear. In germline, CDR1 is MGHDK, CDR2 SYGVNS. V gave up 7 bases and J gave up 4 bases, with 7 bases separating them. The CDR3 length is 11 residues. Here the CDR3 DNA reads TGTGCCAGCACCAGTGCCTATGGCTACACCTTC. This sequence encodes CASTSAYGYTF.

This clone was seen a handful of times. V and J are TRBV9 and TRBJ1-4; 10 bases are a match to TRBD1. This CDR3 contains 15 residues. The germline CDR1 and CDR2 sequences are SGDLS and YYNGEE. Unmatched junction bases numbered 5, after V lost 3 bases and J lost 6 bases. The chain's CDR3 is CASSARGTGDEKLFF. The CDR3 bases are TGTGCCAGCAGCGCCCGAGGGACAGGGGATGAAAAACTGTTTTTT.